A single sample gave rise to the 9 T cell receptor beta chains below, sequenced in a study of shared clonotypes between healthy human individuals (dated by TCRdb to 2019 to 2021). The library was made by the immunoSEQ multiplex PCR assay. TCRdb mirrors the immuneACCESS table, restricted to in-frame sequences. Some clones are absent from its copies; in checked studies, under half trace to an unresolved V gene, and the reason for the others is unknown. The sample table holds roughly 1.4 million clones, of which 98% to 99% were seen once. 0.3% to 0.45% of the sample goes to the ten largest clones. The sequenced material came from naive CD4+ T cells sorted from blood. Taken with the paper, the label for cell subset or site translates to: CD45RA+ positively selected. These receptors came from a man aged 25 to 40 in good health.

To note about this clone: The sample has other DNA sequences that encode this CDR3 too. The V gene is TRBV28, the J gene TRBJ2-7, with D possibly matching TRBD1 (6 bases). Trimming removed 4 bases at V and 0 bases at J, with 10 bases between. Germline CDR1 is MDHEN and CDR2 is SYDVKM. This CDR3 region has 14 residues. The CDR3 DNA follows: TGTGCCAGCAGTTCCACAGGGAGCTCCTACGAGCAGTACTTC. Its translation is CASSSTGSSYEQYF.

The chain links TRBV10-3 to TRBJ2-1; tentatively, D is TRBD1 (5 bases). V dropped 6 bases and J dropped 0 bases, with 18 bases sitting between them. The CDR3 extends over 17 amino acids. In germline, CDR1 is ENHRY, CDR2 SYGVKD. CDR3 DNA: TGTGCCATCAGCACGGACATGACGGTGAGCTCCTACAATGAGCAGTTCTTC. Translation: CAISTDMTVSSYNEQFF.

DNA for the CDR3: TGTGCCAGCAGATCAGTTCTCGATAGGGGATATGACACCGGGGAGCTGTTTTTT. Protein sequence: CASRSVLDRGYDTGELFF. The rearrangement joins TRBV28 to TRBJ2-2, with a tentative D call TRBD1 (5 bases). Germline assignment: CDR1 MDHEN and CDR2 SYDVKM. Trimming removed 6 bases at V and 3 bases at J, with 23 bases between. The CDR3 is 18 amino acids.

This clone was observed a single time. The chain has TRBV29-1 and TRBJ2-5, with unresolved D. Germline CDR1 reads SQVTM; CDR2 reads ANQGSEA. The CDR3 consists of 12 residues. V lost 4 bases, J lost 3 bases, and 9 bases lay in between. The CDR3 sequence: CSVVERKETQYF. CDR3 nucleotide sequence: TGCAGCGTTGTTGAGCGAAAAGAGACCCAGTACTTC.

CDR3 amino acids: CASSLDKGNEQFF. CDR3 bases: TGTGCCAGCAGCTTAGACAAAGGCAATGAGCAGTTCTTC. V is TRBV11-2 and J is TRBJ2-1; D is ambiguous. V lost 0 bases and J lost 6, with 6 bases in between. The CDR3 totals 13 residues. The germline V gene has CDR1 SGHAT and CDR2 FQNNGV.

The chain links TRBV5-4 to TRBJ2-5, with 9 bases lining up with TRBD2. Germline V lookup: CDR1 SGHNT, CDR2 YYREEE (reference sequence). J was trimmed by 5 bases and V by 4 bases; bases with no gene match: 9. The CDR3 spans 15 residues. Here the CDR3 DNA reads TGTGCCAGCAGCGCGGGACTAGCCGGAGGGGAGACCCAGTACTTC. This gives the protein CASSAGLAGGETQYF. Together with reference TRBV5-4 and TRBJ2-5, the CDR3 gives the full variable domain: ETGVTQSPTHLIKTRGQQVTLRCSSQSGHNTVSWYQQALGQGPQFIFQYYREEENGRGNFPPRFSGLQFPNYSSELNVNALELDDSALYLCASSAGLAGGETQYFGPGTRLLVL.

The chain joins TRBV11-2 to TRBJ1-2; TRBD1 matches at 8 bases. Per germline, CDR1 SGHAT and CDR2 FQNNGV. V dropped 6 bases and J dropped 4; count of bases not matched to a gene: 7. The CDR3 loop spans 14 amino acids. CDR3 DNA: TGTGCCAGCAGTCACACGACAGGGGTCTATGGCTACACCTTC. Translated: CASSHTTGVYGYTF.

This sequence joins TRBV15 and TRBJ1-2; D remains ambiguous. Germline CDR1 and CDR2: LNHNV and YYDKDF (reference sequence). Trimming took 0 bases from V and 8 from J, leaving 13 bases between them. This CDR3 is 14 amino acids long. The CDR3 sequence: CATSRDPSGGGYTF. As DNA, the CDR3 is TGTGCCACCAGCAGAGATCCTTCGGGAGGCGGCTACACCTTC. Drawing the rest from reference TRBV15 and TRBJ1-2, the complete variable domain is DAMVIQNPRYQVTQFGKPVTLSCSQTLNHNVMYWYQQKSSQAPKLLFHYYDKDFNNEADTPDNFQSRRPNTSFCFLDIRSPGLGDTAMYLCATSRDPSGGGYTFGSGTRLTVV.

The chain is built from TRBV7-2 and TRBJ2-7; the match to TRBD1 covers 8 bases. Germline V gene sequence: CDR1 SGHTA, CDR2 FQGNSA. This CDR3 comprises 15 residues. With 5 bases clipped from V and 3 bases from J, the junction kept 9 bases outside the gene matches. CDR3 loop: CASSPWTGTLYEQYF. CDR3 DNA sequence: TGTGCCAGCAGCCCCTGGACAGGGACCCTCTACGAGCAGTACTTC.